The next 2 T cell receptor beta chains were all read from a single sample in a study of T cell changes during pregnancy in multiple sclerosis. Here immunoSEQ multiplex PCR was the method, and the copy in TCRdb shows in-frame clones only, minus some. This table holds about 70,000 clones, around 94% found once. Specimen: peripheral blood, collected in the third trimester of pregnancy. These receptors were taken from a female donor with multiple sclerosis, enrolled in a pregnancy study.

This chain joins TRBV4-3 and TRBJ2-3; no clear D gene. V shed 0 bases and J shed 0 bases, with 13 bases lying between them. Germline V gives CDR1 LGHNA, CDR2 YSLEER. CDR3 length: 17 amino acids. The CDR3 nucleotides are TGCGCCAGCAGCCAAGATCCCCGTATCACTAGCACAGATACGCAGTATTTT. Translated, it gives CASSQDPRITSTDTQYF.

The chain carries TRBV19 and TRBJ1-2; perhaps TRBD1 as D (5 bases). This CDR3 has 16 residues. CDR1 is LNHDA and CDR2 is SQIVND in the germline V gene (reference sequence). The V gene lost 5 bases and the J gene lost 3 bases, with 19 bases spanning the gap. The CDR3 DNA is TGTGCCAGTAGTCCCTCAGGGAGGGGAGTACACTATGGCTACACCTTC. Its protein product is CASSPSGRGVHYGYTF.